This T cell receptor (beta chain) originates from a study of T-cell memory formation after mild COVID-19. Whole-study context: Largely, TCR clusters stayed within a single donor.

TCRdb reprocessed the 5' RACE reads with MiXCR, giving one entry per CDR3 protein. The sample records approximately 250,000 distinct CDR3 sequences, roughly 17% being singletons. Sequencing was done on a sample of PBMCs or a T cell subset sorted from them (not recorded which). The TCR sequence derives from a man younger than 35 who had mild COVID-19 (a few samples of this study predate the infection). Cell type and time point are not known.

In nucleotides, the CDR3 is TGCGCCAGCAGCTTGGGCGGTGTTACCTACAATGAGCAGTTCTTC. This encodes CASSLGGVTYNEQFF. The chain is built from TRBV5-1 and TRBJ2-1, with unresolved D. This CDR3 is 15 amino acids long. V lost 0 bases, J lost 2 bases, and 9 bases lay in between. Germline V gene sequence: CDR1 SGHRS, CDR2 YFSETQ. Based on the CDR3 plus reference TRBV5-1 and TRBJ2-1, the full variable domain is KAGVTQTPRYLIKTRGQQVTLSCSPISGHRSVSWYQQTPGQGLQFLFEYFSETQRNKGNFPGRFSGRQFSNSRSEMNVSTLELGDSALYLCASSLGGVTYNEQFFGPGTRLTVL.